A selection of T cell receptor beta chains follows, all from one sample in a study of T cell responses to AZD1222 COVID-19 vaccine. Assay used: immunoSEQ multiplex PCR; TCRdb lists only in-frame clones, some missing. Of fewer than 110,000 clones in the sample, about 85% are singletons; the top ten hold 4.5% to 6%. Sequences were derived from peripheral blood, sampled 28 days after the second AZD1222 dose. Receptors originate from an adult who received the AZD1222 COVID-19 vaccine. Each CDR3 is given with its conserved first and last residue. The D gene is left open where the match is weak.

J gene,V gene,D gene,CDR3 protein,CDR3 DNA
TRBJ1-4,TRBV4-3,NA,CASSQGVEEKLFF,TGCGCCAGCAGCCAGGGGGTGGAGGAAAAACTGTTTTTT
TRBJ2-3,TRBV5-6,NA,CASSGGYSTDTQYF,TGTGCCAGCAGTGGAGGGTACAGCACAGATACGCAGTATTTT
TRBJ2-5,TRBV9,NA,CASSPTRGAVQETQYF,TGTGCCAGCAGCCCCACCCGGGGGGCCGTCCAAGAGACCCAGTACTTC
TRBJ2-7,TRBV12-3/TRBV12-4,NA,CASSLIGYEQYF,TGTGCCAGCAGTCTAATAGGCTACGAGCAGTACTTC
TRBJ1-5,TRBV2,NA,CASRADSYQPQHF,TGTGCCAGCAGGGCCGACAGCTATCAGCCCCAGCATTTT
TRBJ1-1,TRBV29-1,TRBD1,CSAGQGARSFF,TGCAGCGCCGGACAGGGGGCGCGATCTTTCTTT
TRBJ2-1,TRBV10-3,NA,CAISGRGENNEQFF,TGTGCCATCAGCGGAAGGGGGGAGAACAATGAGCAGTTCTTC
TRBJ2-7,TRBV28,TRBD1,CASSFAGGLSYEQYF,TGTGCCAGCAGTTTTGCAGGGGGCTTATCCTACGAGCAGTACTTC
TRBJ2-2,TRBV3-1/TRBV3-2,NA,CASSKGPGRPTGELFF,TGTGCCAGCAGCAAAGGGCCCGGTCGACCCACCGGGGAGCTGTTTTTT
TRBJ2-3,TRBV5-4,NA,CASTADSNTDTQYF,TGTGCCAGCACCGCGGACAGCAACACAGATACGCAGTATTTT
TRBJ2-7,TRBV11-2,NA,CASSRTYEQYF,TGTGCCAGCAGCCGTACCTACGAGCAGTACTTC